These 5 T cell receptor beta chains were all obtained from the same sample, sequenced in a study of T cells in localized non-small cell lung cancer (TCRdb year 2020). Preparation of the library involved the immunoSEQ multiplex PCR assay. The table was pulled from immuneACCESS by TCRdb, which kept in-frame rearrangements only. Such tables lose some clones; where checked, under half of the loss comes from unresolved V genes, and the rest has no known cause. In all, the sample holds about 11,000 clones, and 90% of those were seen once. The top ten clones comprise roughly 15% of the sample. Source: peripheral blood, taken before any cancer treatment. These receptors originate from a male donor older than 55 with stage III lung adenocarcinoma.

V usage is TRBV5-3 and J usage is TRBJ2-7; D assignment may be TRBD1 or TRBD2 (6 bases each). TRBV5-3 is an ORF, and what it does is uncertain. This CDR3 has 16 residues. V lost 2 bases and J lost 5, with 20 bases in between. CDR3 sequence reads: CARSFVSRGDANEQYF. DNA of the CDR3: TGTGCCAGAAGCTTCGTCTCGAGGGGGGACGCGAACGAGCAGTACTTC.

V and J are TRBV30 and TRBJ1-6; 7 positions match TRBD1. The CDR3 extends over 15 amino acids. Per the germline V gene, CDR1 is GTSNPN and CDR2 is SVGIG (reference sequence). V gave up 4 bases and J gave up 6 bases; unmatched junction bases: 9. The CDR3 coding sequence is TGTGCCTGGATTGAGTCCGGGACAGTTAATTCACCCCTCCACTTT. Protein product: CAWIESGTVNSPLHF.

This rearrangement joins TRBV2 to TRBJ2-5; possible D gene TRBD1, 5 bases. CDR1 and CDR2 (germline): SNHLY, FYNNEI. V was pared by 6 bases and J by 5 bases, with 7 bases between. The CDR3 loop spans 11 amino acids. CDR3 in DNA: TGTGCCAGCAGGGGGCGGGAGACCCAGTACTTC. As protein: CASRGRETQYF.

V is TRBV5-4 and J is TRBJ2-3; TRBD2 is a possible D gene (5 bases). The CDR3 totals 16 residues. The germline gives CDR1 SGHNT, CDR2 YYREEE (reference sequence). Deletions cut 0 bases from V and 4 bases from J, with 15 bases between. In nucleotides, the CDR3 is TGTGCCAGCAGCTTGGTTACTAGTTATCTCGCAGATACGCAGTATTTT. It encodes CASSLVTSYLADTQYF.

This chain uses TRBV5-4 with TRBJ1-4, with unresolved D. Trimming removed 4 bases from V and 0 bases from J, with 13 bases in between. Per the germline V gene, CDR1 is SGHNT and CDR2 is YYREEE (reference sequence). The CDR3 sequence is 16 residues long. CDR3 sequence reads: CASSRRTFTTNEKLFF. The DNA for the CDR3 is TGTGCCAGCAGCCGGAGGACCTTTACAACTAATGAAAAACTGTTTTTT. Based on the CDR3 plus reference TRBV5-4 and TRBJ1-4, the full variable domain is ETGVTQSPTHLIKTRGQQVTLRCSSQSGHNTVSWYQQALGQGPQFIFQYYREEENGRGNFPPRFSGLQFPNYSSELNVNALELDDSALYLCASSRRTFTTNEKLFFGSGTQLSVL.